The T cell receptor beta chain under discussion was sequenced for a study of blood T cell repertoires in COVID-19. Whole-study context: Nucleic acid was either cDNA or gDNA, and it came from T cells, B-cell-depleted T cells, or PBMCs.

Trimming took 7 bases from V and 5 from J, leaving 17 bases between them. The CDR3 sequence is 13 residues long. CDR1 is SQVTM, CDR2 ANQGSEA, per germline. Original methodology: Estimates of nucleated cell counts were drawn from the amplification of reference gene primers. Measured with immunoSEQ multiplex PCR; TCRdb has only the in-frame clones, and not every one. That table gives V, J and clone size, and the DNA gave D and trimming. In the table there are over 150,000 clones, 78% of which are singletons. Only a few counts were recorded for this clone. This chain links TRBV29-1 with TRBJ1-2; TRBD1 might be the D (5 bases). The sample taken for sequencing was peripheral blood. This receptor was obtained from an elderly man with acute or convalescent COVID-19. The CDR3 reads CSARGREGYGYTF. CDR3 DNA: TGCAGCGCCCGGGGCAGGGAGGGATATGGCTACACCTTC.